The text below deals with one T cell receptor beta chain. Trimming removed 4 bases from V and 3 bases from J; junction bases left unmatched: 7. This CDR3 contains 14 residues. Germline CDR1 SGHRS, CDR2 YFSETQ. Quantitative 5'-RACE with molecular barcodes generated TCR beta libraries. TCRdb reprocessed the 5' RACE reads with MiXCR, giving one entry per CDR3 protein. The sample lists about 150,000 distinct CDR3 sequences; under 35% were seen once. The data stem from a study of CD8 T cells in ankylosing spondylitis. This clonotype was sampled from a male donor with ankylosing spondylitis. The sequencing sample was made of synovial fluid, either unsorted or a sorted T cell fraction (not recorded which). The chain is built from TRBV5-1 and TRBJ2-7; TRBD1 matches at 7 bases. In nucleotides, the CDR3 is TGCGCCAGCAGCCCACAGGGGCCCAACTACGAGCAGTACTTC. As protein: CASSPQGPNYEQYF.